This entry features one T cell receptor beta chain sequence. This clonotype turned up a few times. This clone's antigen is unknown. No qualities accompany the bases; no much larger clone lies one base away. The data originate from a study of identical twins (dated by TCRdb to 2016 to 2018). Background for the entire study: The study deep-sequenced TCR alpha and beta repertoires from monozygotic twins, unrelated adults of various ages and cord blood to test whether fetal clonotypes persist. To rule out contamination, the twin experiments were replicated at different times with different library preparation protocols.

The CDR3 contains 14 residues, cysteine and phenylalanine counted. Only the CDR3 portion is preserved as DNA: 42 bases, with reading frame beginning at the first base. Germline trimming: 1 base from V, 5 bases from J; junction bases outside gene matches: 2. The germline V gene supplies CDR1 LGHNA and CDR2 YSLEER. Here is what the overall study found, with its caveats: Compared with coincidental sharing between unrelated individuals, out-of-frame TCR alpha sequences shared between twins showed an excess of sequences with low generation probability. Fewer insertions were carried by abundant cord blood beta clonotypes, a similar but weaker trend appeared in young adult naive repertoires, and no such trend appeared in memory repertoires. Excess twin sharing in beta out-of-frame sequences was weaker because fewer shared sequences lowered the signal-to-noise ratio. Invariant T cells such as MAIT and iNKT could partly confound zero-insertion analyses, although diverse VJ usage argued against such confounding for most clonotypes. In monozygotic twins, out-of-frame TCR alpha sharing was systematically underestimated by recombination models, although the models agreed with sharing between unrelated individuals. Because the same donors could not be followed over many years, conclusions were based on cross-sectional statistical analysis.

Every donor was a healthy Caucasian. Miltenyi CD45RO+ enrichment and human naive T-cell isolation kits were used to isolate memory (CD45RO+) and naive T cells from PBMC. The method behind the library was 5' RACE. Sequencer: Illumina HiSeq 2000. A universal primer binding site was added through template switching, and the final cDNA carried a unique molecular identifier so that TCR cDNA molecules could be counted accurately. First-strand cDNA for TCR alpha and beta chains was synthesized from specific primers in the conserved constant-segment region. To control for contamination, every cDNA library carried two barcodes: a SMART-Mk sample barcode plus Illumina barcodes. Two successive PCR steps introduced TruSeq adapter sequences along with Illumina sample barcodes. Sequencing of the TCR alpha and beta cDNA libraries was done on the Illumina HiSeq platform using custom primers. On the authors' methods: MiGEC was used to process raw reads and extract unique molecular identifiers, and MiXCR was used to find CDR3 positions. Recombination models were inferred per individual with the repgenHMM and IGoR tools using an EM algorithm. Shared clonotype analysis was performed with the tcR package in R, normalizing sharing by the product of cloneset sizes. To study raw recombination without the effects of thymic and clonal selection, out-of-frame nonproductive sequences were analyzed. Using fastp trimming at Q25 and MiXCR clonotype assembly, TCRdb reanalyzed the public sequencing data and kept in-frame beta chains. Entries that share a CDR3 protein sequence are merged under the most common genes and DNA. TCRdb, not the authors, supplied the V and J calls. This sample comprises a few hundred thousand distinct CDR3 sequences, under 12% of them detected only once. The ten largest clones represent about a tenth of the sample.

The clonotype comes from a man aged 50-60 years in good health. Sequences were obtained from memory T cells sorted from blood. What this sample's cell subset or site label stands for: CD45RO+ enriched T cells. Rearrangement joined TRBV4-3 to TRBJ1-1, with 9 junctional bases fitting TRBD1. The CDR3 amino acid sequence is: CASSQADRGTEAFF. In nucleotides, the sequence is TGCGCCAGCAGCCAAGCGGACAGGGGTACTGAAGCTTTCTTT.